This TCR beta chain is from a study of blood T cell repertoires in COVID-19. Study overall: The United States, Italy and Spain were the sources of the acute and convalescent COVID-19 samples. The cDNA or gDNA used as material had been derived from T cells, B-cell-depleted T cells, or PBMCs.

Per the original data handling: Quantification of nucleated cells was approximated via reference gene primer amplification. Assay used: immunoSEQ multiplex PCR; TCRdb lists only in-frame clones, some missing. V, J and clone size derive from that table, while D and trimming were established from the DNA sequence. The profile shows about 70,000 clones, 90% of them singletons. Looked up from germline, CDR1 is ENHRY and CDR2 is SYGVKD. V gave up 0 bases and J gave up 4 bases, with 8 bases separating them. The CDR3 is 14 amino acids. This receptor was identified in a man aged 45-65 years with acute or convalescent COVID-19. V usage is TRBV10-3 and J usage is TRBJ2-3; D gene unclear. Sequencing input: peripheral blood. The CDR3 loop is CAISESRLSDTQYF. In nucleotides, the CDR3 is TGTGCCATCAGTGAGTCTCGACTGTCAGATACGCAGTATTTT.